The entry that follows covers one TCR beta chain sequence. The data originate from a study of blood T cell repertoires in COVID-19. Study summary: The United States, Italy and Spain provided the acute and convalescent COVID-19 samples. PBMCs, B-cell-depleted T cells, or T cells provided the cDNA or gDNA that made up the material.

Original handling: Nucleated cell number was recorded as an estimate derived from reference gene primer amplification. Here immunoSEQ multiplex PCR was the method, and the copy in TCRdb shows in-frame clones only, minus some. D and trimming were read from the DNA, whereas the V and J calls and clone size are those reported in that table. The repertoire includes approximately 230,000 clones, around 90% of them detected once, and roughly 3% sits in the top ten. V dropped 0 bases and J dropped 0 bases, with 10 bases sitting between them. This CDR3 has 16 amino acids. The germline V gene has CDR1 SGHRS and CDR2 YFSETQ.

The sequenced sample was peripheral blood. The receptor was isolated from a man aged 18-30 years with active or convalescent COVID-19. The chain is built from TRBV5-1 and TRBJ2-1; tentative D call: TRBD1 (5 bases). The CDR3, as DNA: TGCGCCAGCAGCTTGGGATCAGGGCGCTCCTACAATGAGCAGTTCTTC. Encoded protein: CASSLGSGRSYNEQFF.